The clone carrying this TCR beta chain was seen once. This CDR3 has 17 residues. Germline CDR1 reads SGHTA; CDR2 reads FQGTGA. Trimming left V 2 bases short and J 7 bases short, with 21 bases between. Measured with immunoSEQ multiplex PCR; TCRdb has only the in-frame clones, and not every one. The sample consists of 300,000 to 450,000 clones, about 88% of them appearing once. This sample was taken from a study of blood T cell repertoires in COVID-19. Across the study: Samples taken during acute and convalescent COVID-19 were collected in the United States, Italy and Spain.

The specimen sequenced was PBMCs or T cells enriched from blood (not recorded which). V gene TRBV7-3 combines with J gene TRBJ2-4; D is undetermined. This TCR was sampled from a woman aged 30 to 39 who had been exposed to COVID-19. The CDR3 region has the DNA TGTGCCAGCAGCTTATCTGCGGCAACCTCCGGCGTGAACATTCAGTACTTC. Encoded protein: CASSLSAATSGVNIQYF.